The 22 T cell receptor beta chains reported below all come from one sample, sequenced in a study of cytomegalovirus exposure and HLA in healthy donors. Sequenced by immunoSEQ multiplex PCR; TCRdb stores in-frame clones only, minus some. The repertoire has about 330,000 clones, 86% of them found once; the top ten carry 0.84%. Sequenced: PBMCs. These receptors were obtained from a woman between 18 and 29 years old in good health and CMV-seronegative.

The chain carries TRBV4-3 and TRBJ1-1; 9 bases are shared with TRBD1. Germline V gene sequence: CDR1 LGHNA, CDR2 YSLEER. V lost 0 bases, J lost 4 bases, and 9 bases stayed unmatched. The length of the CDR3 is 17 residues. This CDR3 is CASSQEGTGSWGTEAFF. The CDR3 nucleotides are TGCGCCAGCAGCCAAGAGGGGACAGGGTCGTGGGGCACTGAAGCTTTCTTT.

The CDR3 here is CASSQEPSGNEQFF. The CDR3 DNA is TGTGCCAGCAGCCAAGAGCCTAGCGGCAATGAGCAGTTCTTC. V is TRBV4-2 and J is TRBJ2-1; 7 bases line up with TRBD2. Trimming took 0 bases from V and 6 from J; bases not matched to a gene: 2. Germline-derived CDR1 and CDR2 are LGHNA and YNFKEQ. The CDR3 has 14 residues.

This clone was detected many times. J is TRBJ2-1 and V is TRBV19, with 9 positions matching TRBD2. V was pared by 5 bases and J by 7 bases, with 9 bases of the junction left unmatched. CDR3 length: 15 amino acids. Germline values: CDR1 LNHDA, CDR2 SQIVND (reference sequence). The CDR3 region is CASSPRVSGRNEQFF. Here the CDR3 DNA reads TGTGCCAGTAGTCCCCGTGTTAGCGGGAGAAATGAGCAGTTCTTC.

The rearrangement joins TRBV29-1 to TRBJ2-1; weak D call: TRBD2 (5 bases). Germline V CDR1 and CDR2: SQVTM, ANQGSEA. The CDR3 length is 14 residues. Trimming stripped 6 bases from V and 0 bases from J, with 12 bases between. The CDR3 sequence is CSVADISSYNEQFF. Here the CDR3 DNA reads TGCAGCGTAGCGGATATTAGCTCCTACAATGAGCAGTTCTTC.

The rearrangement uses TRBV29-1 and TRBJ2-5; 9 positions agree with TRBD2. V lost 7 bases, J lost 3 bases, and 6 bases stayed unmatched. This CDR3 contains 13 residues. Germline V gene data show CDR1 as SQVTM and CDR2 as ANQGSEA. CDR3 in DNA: TGCAGCGCGGTACTAGCGGGCAAAGAGACCCAGTACTTC. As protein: CSAVLAGKETQYF.

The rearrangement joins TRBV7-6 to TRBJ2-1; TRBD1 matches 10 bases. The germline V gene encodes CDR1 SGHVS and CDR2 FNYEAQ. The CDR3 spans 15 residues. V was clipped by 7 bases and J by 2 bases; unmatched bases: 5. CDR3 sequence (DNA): TGTGCCAGCACCAAGACAGGGGGCGCCTACAATGAGCAGTTCTTC. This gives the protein CASTKTGGAYNEQFF.

This chain's CDR3 is CTSSQEATGRYEQYF. CDR3 DNA sequence: TGCACCAGCAGCCAAGAGGCGACAGGTCGCTACGAGCAGTACTTC. The rearrangement links TRBV1 to TRBJ2-7; the tabulated D call, TRBD1, remains unverified against the DNA. TRBV1 is noted as a pseudogene. The CDR3 is 15 amino acids.

CDR3 amino acids: CASSSRGATDEQFF. The CDR3 nucleotides read TGTGCCAGCAGCTCCCGGGGGGCCACAGATGAGCAGTTCTTC. The chain carries TRBV11-3 and TRBJ2-1; possibly TRBD2 for D (7 bases). The V gene's germline CDR1 is SGHNT and CDR2 YENEEA. This CDR3 is 14 amino acids long. Trimming left V 4 bases short and J 8 bases short, with 15 bases between.

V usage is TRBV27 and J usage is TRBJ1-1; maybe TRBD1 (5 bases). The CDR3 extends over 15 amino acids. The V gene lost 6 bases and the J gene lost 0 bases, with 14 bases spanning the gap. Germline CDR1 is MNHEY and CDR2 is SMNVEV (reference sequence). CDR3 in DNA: TGTGCCAGCAGCCAAGGGGCAGGCTTGAACACTGAAGCTTTCTTT. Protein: CASSQGAGLNTEAFF.

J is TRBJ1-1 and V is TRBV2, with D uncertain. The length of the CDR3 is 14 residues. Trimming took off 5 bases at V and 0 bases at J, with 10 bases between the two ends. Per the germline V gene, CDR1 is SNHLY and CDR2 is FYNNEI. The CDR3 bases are TGTGCCAGCAGTAGGGAGCAATTGAACACTGAAGCTTTCTTT. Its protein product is CASSREQLNTEAFF.

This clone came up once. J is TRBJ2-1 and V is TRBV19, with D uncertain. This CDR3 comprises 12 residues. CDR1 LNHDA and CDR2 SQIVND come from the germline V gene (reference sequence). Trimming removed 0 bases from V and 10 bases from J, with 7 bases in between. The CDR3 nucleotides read TGTGCCAGTAGTATAGATATCGGGGAGCAGTTCTTC. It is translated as CASSIDIGEQFF.

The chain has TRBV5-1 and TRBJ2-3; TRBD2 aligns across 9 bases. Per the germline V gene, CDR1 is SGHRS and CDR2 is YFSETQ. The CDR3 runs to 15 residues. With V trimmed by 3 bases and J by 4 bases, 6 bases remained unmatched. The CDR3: CASSYVAGGSDTQYF. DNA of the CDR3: TGCGCCAGCAGCTACGTTGCGGGAGGGTCAGATACGCAGTATTTT.

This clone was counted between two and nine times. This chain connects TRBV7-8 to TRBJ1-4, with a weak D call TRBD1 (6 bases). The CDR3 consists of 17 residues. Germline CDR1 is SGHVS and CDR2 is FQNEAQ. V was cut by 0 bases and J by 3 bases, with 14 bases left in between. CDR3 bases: TGTGCCAGCAGCTTAGCTGGGGGCTCAGTTTCTAATGAAAAACTGTTTTTT. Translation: CASSLAGGSVSNEKLFF.

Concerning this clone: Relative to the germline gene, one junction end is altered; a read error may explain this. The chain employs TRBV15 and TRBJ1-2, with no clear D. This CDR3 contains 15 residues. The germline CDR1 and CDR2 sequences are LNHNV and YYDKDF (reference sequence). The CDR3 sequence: CATNRGVGGAYGYTF. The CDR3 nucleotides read TGTGCCACCAACAGAGGTGTAGGCGGTGCTTACGGCTACACCTTC.

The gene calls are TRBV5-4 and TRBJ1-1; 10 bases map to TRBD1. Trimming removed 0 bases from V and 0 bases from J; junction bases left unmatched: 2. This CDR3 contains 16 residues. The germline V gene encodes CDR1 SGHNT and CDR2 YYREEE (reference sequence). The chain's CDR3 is CASSLGTGGMNTEAFF. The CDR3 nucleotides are TGTGCCAGCAGCTTGGGGACAGGGGGAATGAACACTGAAGCTTTCTTT.

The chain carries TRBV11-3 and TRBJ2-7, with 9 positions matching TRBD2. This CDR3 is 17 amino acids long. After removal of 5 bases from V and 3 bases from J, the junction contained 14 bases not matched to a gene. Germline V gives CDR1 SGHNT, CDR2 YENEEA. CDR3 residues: CASSPPTCSGSIYEQYF. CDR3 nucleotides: TGTGCCAGCAGCCCACCCACCTGTAGCGGGAGCATCTACGAGCAGTACTTC.

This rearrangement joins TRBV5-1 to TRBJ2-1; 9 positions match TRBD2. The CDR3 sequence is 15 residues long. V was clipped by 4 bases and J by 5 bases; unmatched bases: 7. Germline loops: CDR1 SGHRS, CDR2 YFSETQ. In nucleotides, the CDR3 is TGCGCCAGCAGCCTCTTAGCGGGAGCGGACAATGAGCAGTTCTTC. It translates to CASSLLAGADNEQFF.

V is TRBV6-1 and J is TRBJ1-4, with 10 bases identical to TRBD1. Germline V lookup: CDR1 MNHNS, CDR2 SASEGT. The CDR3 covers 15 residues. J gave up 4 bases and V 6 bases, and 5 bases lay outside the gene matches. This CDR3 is CASRLTGGNNEKLFF. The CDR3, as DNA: TGTGCCAGCAGGTTGACAGGGGGCAATAATGAAAAACTGTTTTTT.

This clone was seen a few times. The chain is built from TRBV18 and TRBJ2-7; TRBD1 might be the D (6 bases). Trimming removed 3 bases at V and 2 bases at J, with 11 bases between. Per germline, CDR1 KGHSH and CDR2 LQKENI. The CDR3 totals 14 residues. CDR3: CASSPYREPYEQYF. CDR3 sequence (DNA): TGTGCCAGCTCACCCTACAGGGAGCCCTACGAGCAGTACTTC.

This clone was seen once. CDR3 residues: CASSLGEGGEQYF. The CDR3 nucleotides are TGTGCCAGCAGCTTAGGCGAAGGGGGCGAGCAGTACTTC. The gene calls are TRBV13 and TRBJ2-7, with D perhaps matching TRBD1 (6 bases). The CDR3 contains 13 residues. V lost 0 bases, J lost 6 bases, and 9 bases lay in between. Per the germline V gene, CDR1 is PRHDT and CDR2 is FYEKMQ (reference sequence).

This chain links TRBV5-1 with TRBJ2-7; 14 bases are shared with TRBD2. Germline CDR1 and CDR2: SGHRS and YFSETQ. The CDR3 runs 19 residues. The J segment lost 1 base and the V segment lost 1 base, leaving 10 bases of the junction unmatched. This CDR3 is CASSLRGGLAGAESYEQYF. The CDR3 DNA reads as TGCGCCAGCAGCTTGAGGGGGGGACTAGCGGGAGCGGAATCCTACGAGCAGTACTTC.

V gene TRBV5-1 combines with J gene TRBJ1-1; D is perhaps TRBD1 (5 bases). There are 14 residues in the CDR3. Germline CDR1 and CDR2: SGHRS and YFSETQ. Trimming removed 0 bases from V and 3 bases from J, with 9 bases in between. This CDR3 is CASSLEQADTEAFF. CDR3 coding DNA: TGCGCCAGCAGCTTGGAACAGGCGGACACTGAAGCTTTCTTT.